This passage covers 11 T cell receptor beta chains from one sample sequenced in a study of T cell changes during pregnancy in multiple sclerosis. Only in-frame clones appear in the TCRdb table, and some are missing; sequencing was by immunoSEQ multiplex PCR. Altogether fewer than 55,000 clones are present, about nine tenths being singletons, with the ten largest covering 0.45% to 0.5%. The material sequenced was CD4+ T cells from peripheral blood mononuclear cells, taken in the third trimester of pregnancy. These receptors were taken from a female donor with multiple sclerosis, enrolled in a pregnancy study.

The CDR3 coding sequence is TGTGCCAGCAGAGGGACAGGGGGCTCGGGTGAGCAGTTCTTC. It encodes CASRGTGGSGEQFF. The genes are TRBV6-5 and TRBJ2-1; 12 bases map to TRBD1. The germline gives CDR1 MNHEY, CDR2 SVGAGI. V was pared by 6 bases and J by 9 bases, with 6 bases of the junction left unmatched. The CDR3 extends over 14 amino acids.

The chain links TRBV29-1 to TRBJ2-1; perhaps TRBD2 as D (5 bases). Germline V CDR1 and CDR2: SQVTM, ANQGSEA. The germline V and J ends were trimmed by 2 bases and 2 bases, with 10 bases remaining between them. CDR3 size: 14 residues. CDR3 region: CSVETGNPYNEQFF. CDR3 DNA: TGCAGCGTTGAAACGGGAAACCCCTACAATGAGCAGTTCTTC.

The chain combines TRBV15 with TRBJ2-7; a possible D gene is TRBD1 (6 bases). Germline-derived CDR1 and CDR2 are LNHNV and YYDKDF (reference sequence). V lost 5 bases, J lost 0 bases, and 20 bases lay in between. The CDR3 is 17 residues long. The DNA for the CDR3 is TGTGCCACCAGCGTACGAAATACAGGGTACCTCTCCTACGAGCAGTACTTC. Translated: CATSVRNTGYLSYEQYF.

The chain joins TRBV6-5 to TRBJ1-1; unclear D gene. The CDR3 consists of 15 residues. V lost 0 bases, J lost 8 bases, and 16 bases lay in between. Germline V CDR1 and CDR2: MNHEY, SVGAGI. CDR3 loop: CASSYSIGRPHEAFF. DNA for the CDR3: TGTGCCAGCAGTTACTCGATAGGCAGGCCCCACGAAGCTTTCTTT.

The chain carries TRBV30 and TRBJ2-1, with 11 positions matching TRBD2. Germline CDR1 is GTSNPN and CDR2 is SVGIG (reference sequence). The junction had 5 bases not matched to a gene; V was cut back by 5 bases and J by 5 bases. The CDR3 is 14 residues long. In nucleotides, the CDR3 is TGTGCCTGGGGAGGGACTAGCGGAAACAATGAGCAGTTCTTC. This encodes CAWGGTSGNNEQFF. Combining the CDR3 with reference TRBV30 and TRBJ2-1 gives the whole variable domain SQTIHQWPATLVQPVGSPLSLECTVEGTSNPNLYWYRQAAGRGLQLLFYSVGIGQISSEVPQNLSASRPQDRQFILSSKKLLLSDSGFYLCAWGGTSGNNEQFFGPGTRLTVL.

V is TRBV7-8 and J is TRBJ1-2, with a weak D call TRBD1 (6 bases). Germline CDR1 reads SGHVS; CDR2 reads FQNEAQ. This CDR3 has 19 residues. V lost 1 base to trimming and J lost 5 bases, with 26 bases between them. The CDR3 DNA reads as TGTGCCAGCAGCTTAGGGGTCCGTGCCGGCGTGGCCAGGGGATATGGCTACACCTTC. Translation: CASSLGVRAGVARGYGYTF.

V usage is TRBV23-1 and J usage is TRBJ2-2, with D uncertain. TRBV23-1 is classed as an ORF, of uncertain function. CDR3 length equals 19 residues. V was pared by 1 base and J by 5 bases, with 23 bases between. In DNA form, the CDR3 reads TGCGCCAGCAGTCAATGTCTCTACCTCTTCGACATTGGGACCGGGGAGCTGTTTTTT. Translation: CASSQCLYLFDIGTGELFF.

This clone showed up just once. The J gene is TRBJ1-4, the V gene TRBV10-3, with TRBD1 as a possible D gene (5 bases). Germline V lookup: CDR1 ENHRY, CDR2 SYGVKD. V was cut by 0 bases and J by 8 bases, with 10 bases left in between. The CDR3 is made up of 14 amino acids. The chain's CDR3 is CAISESNRWEKLFF. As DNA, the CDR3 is TGTGCCATCAGTGAGTCGAACAGGTGGGAAAAACTGTTTTTT.

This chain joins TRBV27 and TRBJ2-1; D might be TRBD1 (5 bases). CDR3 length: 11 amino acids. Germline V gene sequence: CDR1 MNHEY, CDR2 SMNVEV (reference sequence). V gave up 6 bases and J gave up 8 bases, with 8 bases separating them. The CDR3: CASRVGDEQFF. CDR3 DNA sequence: TGTGCCAGCAGGGTAGGGGATGAGCAGTTCTTC.

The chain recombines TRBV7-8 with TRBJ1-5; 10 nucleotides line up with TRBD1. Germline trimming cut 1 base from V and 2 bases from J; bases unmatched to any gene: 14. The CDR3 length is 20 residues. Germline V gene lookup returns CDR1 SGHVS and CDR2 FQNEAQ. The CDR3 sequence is CASSLDRGPGQGLRNQPQHF. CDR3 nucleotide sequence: TGTGCCAGCAGCTTAGACAGGGGGCCGGGACAGGGGTTACGCAATCAGCCCCAGCATTTT.

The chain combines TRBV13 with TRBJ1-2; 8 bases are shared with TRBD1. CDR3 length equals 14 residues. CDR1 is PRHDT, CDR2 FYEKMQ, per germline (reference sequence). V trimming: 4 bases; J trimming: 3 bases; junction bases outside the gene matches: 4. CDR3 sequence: CASSYRGEDYGYTF. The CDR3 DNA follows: TGTGCCAGCAGCTACAGGGGGGAAGACTATGGCTACACCTTC.